This TCR beta chain stems from a study of CD8+ T cells in alopecia areata. Background on the study: Grafted skin came from C3H/HeJ donors with spontaneous alopecia (roughly 6-12 months old) and was placed on roughly 7-11-week-old female C3H/HeJ mice. Overall study results and limits: Relative to normal scalp, lesional scalp, especially alopecia totalis/universalis, showed higher clonality.

The CDR3 is 15 residues long. V lost 0 bases, J lost 3 bases, and 10 bases lay in between. In germline, CDR1 is NSQYPW, CDR2 LRSPGD (reference sequence). Extracted from the samples, RNA was reverse transcribed into cDNA to serve as the sequencing template. Libraries were prepared by immunoSEQ multiplex PCR; TCRdb keeps only in-frame clonotypes and omits some of them. There are roughly 120,000 clones in the sample, none observed a single time. For this clone: Antigen: not known. Genes and germline come from the mouse. The CDR3 end is not reached by the read, which stops 4 residues before it; the germline J gene fills it in.

The chain joins TRBV1 to TRBJ2-3, with a tentative D call TRBD2 (7 bases). The sequence was obtained from a C3H/HeJ mouse with alopecia areata. This line is of MHC haplotype H2-k. The sequencing input was lesional skin. The chain's CDR3 is CTCSAEGGLAETLYF. Partial CDR3 DNA: TGCACCTGCAGTGCAGAAGGGGGGCTGGCAGAA.